The subject of this entry is one TCR beta chain. No antigen is known for it. Deletions cut 7 bases from V and 1 base from J, with 13 bases between. Germline V gives CDR1 MDHEN, CDR2 SYDVKM. The CDR3 loop spans 14 amino acids. With 60 Vbeta and 13 Jbeta primers, the PCR was carried out. Clones were read by immunoSEQ multiplex PCR, and TCRdb kept only the in-frame ones, dropping some. This sample carries 150,000 to 200,000 clones, around three quarters of them seen once, and the ten largest clones take 2.5%. The data belong to a study of cytomegalovirus exposure and HLA in healthy donors. Study information: Prior work identified about 120 million unique TCR beta sequences in some 200 million T cells.

Study-level points and caveats: CMV serostatus stood as the only immune exposure information on hand.

The sequenced sample was PBMCs. The TCR was taken from a woman in her thirties in good health and CMV-seropositive. The chain combines TRBV28 with TRBJ1-1; D is uncertain. The CDR3 protein is CASNLGGSNTEAFF. The CDR3 coding sequence is TGTGCCAGCAACTTGGGAGGGTCGAACACTGAAGCTTTCTTT.